The 21 T cell receptor beta chains in this list originate from one sample, sequenced in a study of T-cell reconstitution after alpha-beta-depleted transplantation in children. Unique molecular identifiers were incorporated during preparation of the TCRbeta library. TCRdb called the PCR reads again in MiXCR, with one record for every CDR3 protein. The data hold some 550,000 distinct CDR3 sequences, with approximately 20% observed a single time. Sequenced material: PBMCs from the stem cell graft donor, taken from the stem cell graft. These receptors came from a human donor who donated a stem cell graft to a child with acute lymphoblastic leukemia.

The chain is built from TRBV4-2 and TRBJ2-7; maybe TRBD1 (6 bases). In germline, CDR1 is LGHNA, CDR2 YNFKEQ. CDR3 length: 13 amino acids. Trimming removed 0 bases at V and 3 bases at J, with 6 bases between. This CDR3 is CASSQEQGYEQYF. CDR3 in DNA: TGTGCCAGCAGCCAAGAACAGGGCTACGAGCAGTACTTC.

This clonotype was counted only a few times. The chain couples TRBV5-1 to TRBJ1-1, with a possible D match to TRBD1 (6 bases). Germline V lookup: CDR1 SGHRS, CDR2 YFSETQ. There are 15 residues in the CDR3. V was clipped by 4 bases and J by 1 base, with 14 bases between them. This chain's CDR3 is CASSPNPDRNTEAFF. The CDR3 region has the DNA TGCGCCAGCAGCCCAAACCCGGACAGGAACACTGAAGCTTTCTTT.

This chain links TRBV20-1 with TRBJ2-7; no clear D gene. The CDR3 runs to 11 residues. Germline V lookup: CDR1 DFQATT, CDR2 SNEGSKA (reference sequence). V was cut by 8 bases and J by 3 bases, with 11 bases left in between. The CDR3 here is CSRVEIYEQYF. The CDR3, as DNA: TGCAGTAGAGTCGAAATCTACGAGCAGTACTTC.

A few counts support this clonotype. The chain couples TRBV11-2 to TRBJ2-1, with a weak D call TRBD2 (7 bases). The CDR3 runs to 16 residues. With 1 base removed from V and 7 bases from J, the gap between germline ends came to 17 bases. Germline V gives CDR1 SGHAT, CDR2 FQNNGV. The CDR3 sequence is CASSLVGGPVGNEQFF. In nucleotides, the CDR3 is TGTGCCAGCAGCTTAGTCGGGGGGCCGGTAGGAAATGAGCAGTTCTTC.

The CDR3 here is CASSGQGRWNEQFF. The DNA of the CDR3 is TGTGCCAGCAGTGGACAGGGAAGGTGGAATGAGCAGTTCTTC. The chain recombines TRBV12-3 or TRBV12-4 with TRBJ2-1; 8 nucleotides match TRBD1. J gave up 7 bases and V 5 bases, and 7 bases lay outside the gene matches. The CDR3 sequence is 14 residues long.

The CDR3 DNA sequence: TGCGCCAGCAGCTTGCTCAGGACTAGCGGGAGTACAGATACGCAGTATTTT. The encoded protein is CASSLLRTSGSTDTQYF. The V gene is TRBV5-1, the J gene TRBJ2-3; 13 positions match TRBD2. The germline V gene has CDR1 SGHRS and CDR2 YFSETQ. V lost 1 base and J lost 3; bases outside the gene matches: 5. CDR3 length equals 17 residues.

The chain links TRBV9 to TRBJ1-2; D unclear. The germline V and J ends were trimmed by 4 bases and 5 bases, with 12 bases remaining between them. The CDR3 sequence is 13 residues long. CDR1 and CDR2 (germline): SGDLS, YYNGEE. This chain's CDR3 is CASSPLGGYGYTF. The CDR3 region has the DNA TGTGCCAGCAGCCCCTTGGGTGGGTATGGCTACACCTTC.

In this sample, this clonotype turned up a few times. The chain employs TRBV4-2 and TRBJ1-1, with 8 bases lining up with TRBD1. The CDR3 loop spans 14 amino acids. Germline V gene data show CDR1 as LGHNA and CDR2 as YNFKEQ. J lost 3 bases, V lost 4 bases, and 4 bases had no gene match. The DNA of the CDR3 is TGTGCCAGCAGCCTGACAGGGGCTGACACTGAAGCTTTCTTT. This sequence encodes CASSLTGADTEAFF.

The chain is built from TRBV5-1 and TRBJ2-1, with a tentative D call TRBD2 (6 bases). With 2 bases removed from V and 0 bases from J, the gap between germline ends came to 9 bases. CDR3 length equals 15 residues. Germline CDR1 reads SGHRS; CDR2 reads YFSETQ. The CDR3: CASSFGSRSYNEQFF. CDR3 sequence (DNA): TGCGCCAGCAGCTTCGGGAGCCGCTCCTACAATGAGCAGTTCTTC.

The chain uses TRBV25-1 and TRBJ1-1, with D unresolved. In germline, CDR1 is MGHDK, CDR2 SYGVNS. The CDR3 totals 15 residues. V gave up 3 bases and J gave up 5 bases, with 16 bases separating them. This CDR3 reads CASSDSLLGRTEAFF. The CDR3, as DNA: TGTGCCAGCAGTGATTCCTTACTGGGGAGAACTGAAGCTTTCTTT.

The J gene is TRBJ2-7, the V gene TRBV12-3 or TRBV12-4; a possible D gene is TRBD2 (5 bases). V gave up 6 bases and J gave up 0 bases, with 24 bases separating them. This CDR3 contains 18 residues. CDR3 protein: CASSARNRLTRGSYEQYF. The CDR3 DNA sequence: TGTGCCAGCAGCGCCCGCAATCGACTCACTCGGGGCTCCTACGAGCAGTACTTC.

The rearrangement links TRBV5-5 to TRBJ1-5, with D perhaps TRBD1 (5 bases). This CDR3 spans 15 amino acids. V was cut by 1 base and J by 0 bases, with 8 bases left in between. Germline CDR1 SGHKS, CDR2 YYEKEE (reference sequence). Here the CDR3 DNA reads TGTGCCAGCAGCTTGATCCAGGGTAGCAATCAGCCCCAGCATTTT. This codes for CASSLIQGSNQPQHF.

A few counts support this clonotype. The chain uses TRBV5-6 and TRBJ2-1, with 11 nucleotides matching TRBD2. This CDR3 region has 16 residues. Germline loops: CDR1 SGHDT, CDR2 YYEEEE. Trimming cost V 4 bases and J 4 bases; bases outside gene matches: 7. The DNA of the CDR3 is TGTGCCAGCAGCCTCCTAGCGGGAGGAAGGTACAATGAGCAGTTCTTC. Its translation is CASSLLAGGRYNEQFF.

This chain connects TRBV5-1 to TRBJ2-3; the D is unclear. Trimming shortened V by 0 bases and J by 11 bases, and 13 bases separated the two germline ends. This CDR3 spans 13 amino acids. Germline lookup yields CDR1 SGHRS and CDR2 YFSETQ. CDR3 amino acids: CASSLVSPGGQYF. CDR3 in DNA: TGCGCCAGCAGCTTGGTCTCGCCCGGTGGGCAGTATTTT. Together with reference TRBV5-1 and TRBJ2-3, the CDR3 gives the full variable domain: KAGVTQTPRYLIKTRGQQVTLSCSPISGHRSVSWYQQTPGQGLQFLFEYFSETQRNKGNFPGRFSGRQFSNSRSEMNVSTLELGDSALYLCASSLVSPGGQYFGPGTRLTVL.

This clonotype has only a few counts. The V call is TRBV7-9, the J call TRBJ2-5, with a possible D match to TRBD2 (6 bases). Germline V gives CDR1 SEHNR, CDR2 FQNEAQ (reference sequence). Trimming removed 1 base at V and 7 bases at J, with 19 bases between. The CDR3 spans 16 residues. In DNA, the CDR3 is TGTGCCAGCAGCTTAGGTTTGGACCACGCGGGATGGACCCAGTACTTC. Translating gives CASSLGLDHAGWTQYF.

The chain is built from TRBV9 and TRBJ2-7; 7 nucleotides agree with TRBD2. In germline, CDR1 is SGDLS, CDR2 YYNGEE. V lost 4 bases and J lost 2; bases outside the gene matches: 9. The CDR3 consists of 15 residues. CDR3 DNA sequence: TGTGCCAGCAGCCCCAGCGGGACCCATACCTACGAGCAGTACTTC. It yields the protein CASSPSGTHTYEQYF.

This clonotype has only a few counts. The chain carries TRBV7-2 and TRBJ2-3, with 12 bases lining up with TRBD2. V was clipped by 4 bases and J by 3 bases; unmatched bases: 8. This CDR3 comprises 17 residues. The germline V gene encodes CDR1 SGHTA and CDR2 FQGNSA. Here the CDR3 reads CASSYYSGTSGTDTQYF. The CDR3 coding sequence is TGTGCCAGCAGCTACTATTCCGGGACTAGCGGGACAGATACGCAGTATTTT.

This chain links TRBV18 with TRBJ2-5, with 9 nucleotides matching TRBD1. CDR3 length equals 13 residues. Germline values: CDR1 KGHSH, CDR2 LQKENI. The junction had 3 bases not matched to a gene; V was cut back by 6 bases and J by 4 bases. CDR3 nucleotides: TGTGCCAGCTCGCGGGACAGGGTAGAGACCCAGTACTTC. This gives the protein CASSRDRVETQYF. The full variable domain, completed using reference TRBV18 and TRBJ2-5, is NAGVMQNPRHLVRRRGQEARLRCSPMKGHSHVYWYRQLPEEGLKFMVYLQKENIIDESGMPKERFSAEFPKEGPSILRIQQVVRGDSAAYFCASSRDRVETQYFGPGTRLLVL.

This clonotype occurred a few times. The chain carries TRBV11-1 and TRBJ2-7, with 9 bases that match TRBD1. The V gene end was trimmed by 5 bases and the J gene end by 2 bases; junction bases not matched to a gene: 10. CDR1 and CDR2 from the germline V gene are SGHAT and FQDESV (reference sequence). This CDR3 is built from 16 residues. CDR3 in DNA: TGTGCCAGCAGCGACCTGGGACAGGGAGGCCCCTACGAGCAGTACTTC. It codes for CASSDLGQGGPYEQYF.

This sequence joins TRBV19 and TRBJ2-7; TRBD2 might be the D (5 bases). CDR3 length: 14 residues. V shed 2 bases and J shed 4 bases, with 12 bases lying between them. In germline, CDR1 is LNHDA, CDR2 SQIVND (reference sequence). In DNA, the CDR3 is TGTGCCAGTAGTATATCCAGCGGAGGATACGAGCAGTACTTC. Residues: CASSISSGGYEQYF.

V gene TRBV6-5 combines with J gene TRBJ1-2, with TRBD1 as a possible D gene (6 bases). In germline, CDR1 is MNHEY, CDR2 SVGAGI. This CDR3 is 16 amino acids long. V lost 3 bases and J lost 4, with 18 bases in between. The CDR3 protein is CASSYATGGNSYGYTF. The CDR3, as DNA: TGTGCCAGCAGTTATGCGACGGGGGGCAACAGCTATGGCTACACCTTC.